The TCR beta chain under discussion was sequenced for a study of regulatory T cells in long-lasting Graves disease. Time point denoted: newly diagnosed GD, antithyroid drugs for less than 3 months. RNA isolated from PBMCs was used to make the TCR library. A blood draw put approximately 9 milliliters of peripheral blood into EDTA tubes. Both iRepertoire HTBI primers and Arm-PCR of CDR3 regions were used to build the TCR beta libraries. Using its own MiXCR run on the multiplex PCR reads, TCRdb lists one record per CDR3 protein. The data contain hundreds of thousands of distinct CDR3 sequences, roughly 13% of them seen just once; the ten biggest clones take up approximately 9.3%. In this sample, this clonotype turned up many times. The V gene lost 0 bases and the J gene lost 4 bases, with 10 bases spanning the gap. This CDR3 region has 15 residues. The germline CDR1 and CDR2 sequences are SGHAT and FQNNGV.

These sequences were also reported in another study, on T cells in Graves' hyperthyroidism and ophthalmopathy. From that second work: These patients, aged 18 to 65, had recently diagnosed hyperthyroidism lasting under 2 months.

The sequencing used peripheral blood mononuclear cells (PBMCs), collected at new diagnosis, from a patient treated with antithyroid drugs. V is TRBV11-2 and J is TRBJ2-1; unclear D gene. The TCR comes from a man aged 25-45 years with Graves disease. CDR3 loop: CASSLDLYGYNEQFF. The DNA for the CDR3 is TGTGCCAGCAGCTTAGATCTTTATGGTTACAATGAGCAGTTCTTC.